The clone carrying this T cell receptor beta chain has a handful of counts. The antigen remains unidentified. This sample is drawn from a study of blood T cells in healthy people across ages. Notes on the study in general: Per million T cells, TCR beta diversity dropped roughly linearly as age increased.

It was with a sample-barcoded 5' primer and a J-beta primer mix that a second PCR of roughly 6 to 12 cycles was run. TCRdb itself ran the 5' RACE reads through MiXCR, one entry per CDR3 protein. Among some 750,000 distinct CDR3 sequences listed, 20% to 25% were seen once. The CDR3 loop spans 12 amino acids. Deletions cut 8 bases from V and 6 bases from J, with 13 bases between. Germline CDR1 MNHNS, CDR2 SASEGT. Specimen: blood. This chain links TRBV6-1 with TRBJ1-1; no firm D call. This TCR derives from a man aged 65 to 79 in good health. The CDR3 sequence: CASAGRRPEAFF. CDR3 bases: TGTGCCAGCGCCGGACGCCGGCCTGAAGCTTTCTTT.